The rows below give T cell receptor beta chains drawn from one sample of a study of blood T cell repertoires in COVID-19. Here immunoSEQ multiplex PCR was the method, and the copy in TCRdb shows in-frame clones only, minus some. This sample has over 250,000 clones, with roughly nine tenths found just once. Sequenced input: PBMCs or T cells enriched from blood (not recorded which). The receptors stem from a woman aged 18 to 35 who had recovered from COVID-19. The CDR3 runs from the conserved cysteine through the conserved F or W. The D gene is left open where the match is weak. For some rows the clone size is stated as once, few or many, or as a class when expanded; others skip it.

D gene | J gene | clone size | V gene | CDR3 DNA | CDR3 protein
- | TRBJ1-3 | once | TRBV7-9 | TGTGCCAGCAGCTTAGCGGCGGCCGGATACTCTGGAAACACCATATATTTT | CASSLAAAGYSGNTIYF
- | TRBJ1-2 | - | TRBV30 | TGTGCCTGGAGTCCGACAGGCGTCTATGGCTACACCTTC | CAWSPTGVYGYTF
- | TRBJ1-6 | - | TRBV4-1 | TGCGCCAGCAGATCAGACTCCGCCGATAATTCACCCCTCCACTTT | CASRSDSADNSPLHF
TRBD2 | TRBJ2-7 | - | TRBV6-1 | TGTGCCAGCAGTGAACGGGAGGGTGCCTACGAGCAGTACTTC | CASSEREGAYEQYF
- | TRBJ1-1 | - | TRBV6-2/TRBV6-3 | TGTGCCAGCAGTTACTTCGGACAGAAGAACACTGAAGCTTTCTTT | CASSYFGQKNTEAFF
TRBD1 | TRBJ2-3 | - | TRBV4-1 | TGCGCCAGCAGCCAAGATGTGGGACAGGGGACAGATACGCAGTATTTT | CASSQDVGQGTDTQYF
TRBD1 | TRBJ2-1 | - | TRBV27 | TGTGCCAGCACTCAGGGGGCGCGGTACAATGAGCAGTTCTTC | CASTQGARYNEQFF
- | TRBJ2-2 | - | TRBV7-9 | TGTGCCAGCAGCCTATCTCAAACAGGGAACACCGGGGAGCTGTTTTTT | CASSLSQTGNTGELFF
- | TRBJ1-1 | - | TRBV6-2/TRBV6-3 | TGTGCCAGCAGTCAACCCGGGATTTTGAACACTGAAGCTTTCTTT | CASSQPGILNTEAFF
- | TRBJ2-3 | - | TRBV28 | TGTGCCAGCAGTCAGCGCCCGGAGACGGATACGCAGTATTTT | CASSQRPETDTQYF
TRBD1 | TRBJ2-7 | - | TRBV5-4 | TGTGCCAGCAGCTCACCGGGACAGGGATCCTACGAGCAGTACTTC | CASSSPGQGSYEQYF
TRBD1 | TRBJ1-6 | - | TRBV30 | TGTGCCTGGAGTGTCTCCCGACAGGGTTATAATTCACCCCTCCACTTT | CAWSVSRQGYNSPLHF
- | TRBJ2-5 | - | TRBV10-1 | TGCGCCAGCTCAGAGGGCGCCCGAGAGACCCAGTACTTC | CASSEGARETQYF
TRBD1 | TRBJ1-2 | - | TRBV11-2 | TGTGCCAGCAGCCAGACAGGGCATGGCTACACCTTC | CASSQTGHGYTF
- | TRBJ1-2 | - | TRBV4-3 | TGCGCCAGCAGCCAAGAGAGACACTCTACGGCTAACTATGGCTACACCTTC | CASSQERHSTANYGYTF
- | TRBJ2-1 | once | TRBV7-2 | TGTGCCAGCAGCTTAGGATGGGAGTCCAATGAGCAGTTCTTC | CASSLGWESNEQFF
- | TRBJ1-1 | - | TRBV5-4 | TGTGCCAGCAGCAAGAGTCCCACTGAAGCTTTCTTT | CASSKSPTEAFF
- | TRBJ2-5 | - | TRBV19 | TGTGCCAGTAGTGCTCTCGGGTTGGATCAAGAGACCCAGTACTTC | CASSALGLDQETQYF
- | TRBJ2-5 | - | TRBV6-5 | TGTGCCAGCAGTTACGAGGGTATCCAAGAGACCCAGTACTTC | CASSYEGIQETQYF
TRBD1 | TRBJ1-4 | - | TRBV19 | TGTGCCAGTAGTATCAGTTATGGGACAGGGGTGAAAAAACTGTTTTTT | CASSISYGTGVKKLFF
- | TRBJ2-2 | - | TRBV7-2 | TGTGCCAGCAGCTTCAACTCCCCCTTCACCGGGGAGCTGTTTTTT | CASSFNSPFTGELFF
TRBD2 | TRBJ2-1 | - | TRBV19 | TGTGCCAGTAGTGAGAGACTAGCGGGGTCCTACAATGAGCAGTTCTTC | CASSERLAGSYNEQFF
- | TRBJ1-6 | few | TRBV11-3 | TGTGCCAGCACCGGCAGGGATTCACCCCTCCACTTT | CASTGRDSPLHF
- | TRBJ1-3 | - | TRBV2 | TGTGCCAGCAGAGAATCAGGCTCTGGAAACACCATATATTTT | CASRESGSGNTIYF
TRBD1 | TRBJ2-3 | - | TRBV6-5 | TGTGCCAGCAGCGACAGGGGGCGAGAAACAGATACGCAGTATTTT | CASSDRGRETDTQYF
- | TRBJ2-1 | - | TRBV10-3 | TGTGCCATCAGTGAGTACTCGGACAATGAGCAGTTCTTC | CAISEYSDNEQFF
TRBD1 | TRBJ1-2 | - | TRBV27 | TGTGCCAGCAGTCTTTACCGGGACAGGGGAGTATTAGGGTATGGCTACACCTTC | CASSLYRDRGVLGYGYTF
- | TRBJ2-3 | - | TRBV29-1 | TGCAGCGTGATTAGCGATAGCACAGATACGCAGTATTTT | CSVISDSTDTQYF
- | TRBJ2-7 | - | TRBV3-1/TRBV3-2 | TGTGCCAGCAGCCAAGGTAGCGGTGACTGGTTGGTGAGCTCCTACGAGCAGTACTTC | CASSQGSGDWLVSSYEQYF
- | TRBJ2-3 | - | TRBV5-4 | TGTGCCAGCAGCAGAGAGACTCGCACAGATACGCAGTATTTT | CASSRETRTDTQYF
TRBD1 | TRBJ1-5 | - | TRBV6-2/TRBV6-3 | TGTGCCAGCAGTTCTGCCCGGGACAGATTAAATCAGCCCCAGCATTTT | CASSSARDRLNQPQHF
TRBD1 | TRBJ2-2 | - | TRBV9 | TGTGCCAGCAGCAGGGCCGGGACAGGGATCGACACCGGGGAGCTGTTTTTT | CASSRAGTGIDTGELFF
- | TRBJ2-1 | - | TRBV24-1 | TGTGCCACCAGCCAGGGGGGTACCGATGAGCAGTTCTTC | CATSQGGTDEQFF
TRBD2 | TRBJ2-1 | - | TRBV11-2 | TGTGCCAGCAGCCCAACTAGCGGGGGGGCGTTTGAGCAGTTCTTC | CASSPTSGGAFEQFF
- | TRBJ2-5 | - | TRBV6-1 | TGTGCCAGCAGTGAAGTTACAGAAGAGACCCAGTACTTC | CASSEVTEETQYF
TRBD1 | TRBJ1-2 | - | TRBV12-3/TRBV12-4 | TGTGCCAGCAGTTTACGACAGGGCGGTGGCTACACCTTC | CASSLRQGGGYTF
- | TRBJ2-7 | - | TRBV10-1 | TGCGCCAGCCACGCCAGACAGGCGCTCTACGAGCAGTACTTC | CASHARQALYEQYF
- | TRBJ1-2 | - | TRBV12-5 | TGTGCTAGTGGCCCTAGATCCCTTGAAGGCTACACCTTC | CASGPRSLEGYTF
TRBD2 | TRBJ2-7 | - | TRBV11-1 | TGTGCCAGCAGCTTAGGGACTAGGTCCTACGAGCAGTACTTC | CASSLGTRSYEQYF
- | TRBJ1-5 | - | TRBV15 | TGTGCCACCAGCAGAGAAATGGGGGCGCAGCCCCAGCATTTT | CATSREMGAQPQHF
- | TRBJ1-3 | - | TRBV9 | TGTGCCAGCAGCGTAGTCCCGGGAGGAGAAAACACCATATATTTT | CASSVVPGGENTIYF
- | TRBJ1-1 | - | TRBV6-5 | TGTGCCAGCAGTTACTCGACAGAGGTGCTGAACACTGAAGCTTTCTTT | CASSYSTEVLNTEAFF
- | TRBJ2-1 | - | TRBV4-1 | TGCGCCAGCAGCCAAGGGGCCCCAAGCTCCTACAATGAGCAGTTCTTC | CASSQGAPSSYNEQFF
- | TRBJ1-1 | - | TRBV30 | TGTGCCTGGAGTGTACAGGTTAACACTGAAGCTTTCTTT | CAWSVQVNTEAFF
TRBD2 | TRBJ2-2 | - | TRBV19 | TGTGCCAGTAGTCCAGGACTAGCGGGAGCGGTCACCGGGGAGCTGTTTTTT | CASSPGLAGAVTGELFF
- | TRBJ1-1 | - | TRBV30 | TGTGCCTGGAATCTCGCGGCTTACACTGAAGCTTTCTTT | CAWNLAAYTEAFF
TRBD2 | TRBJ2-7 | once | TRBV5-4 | TGTGCCAGCAGCTCTCTAGCGGGGGGGAGCTACGAGCAGTACTTC | CASSSLAGGSYEQYF
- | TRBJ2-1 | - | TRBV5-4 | TGTGCCAGCAGCTTGGGCAAGACTGACTCCTACAATGAGCAGTTCTTC | CASSLGKTDSYNEQFF
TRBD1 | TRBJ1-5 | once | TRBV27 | TGTGCCAGTAGGGGACAGCCGGATTATAGCAATCAGCCCCAGCATTTT | CASRGQPDYSNQPQHF
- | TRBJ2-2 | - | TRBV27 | TGTGCCAGCAGTTCATCAGGGGCCGGGGAGCTGTTTTTT | CASSSSGAGELFF
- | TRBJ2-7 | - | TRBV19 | TGTGCCAGTAGTATAGCGGGCAGGGTGCCTTACGAGCAGTACTTC | CASSIAGRVPYEQYF
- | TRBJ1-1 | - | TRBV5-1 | TGCGCCAGCAGCTACGGGGGAGTAGGCACTGAAGCTTTCTTT | CASSYGGVGTEAFF
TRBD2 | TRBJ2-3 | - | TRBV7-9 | TGTGCCAGCAGCCCCACCTTAGGAATCCGGGGGGGCTCGGCAGATACGCAGTATTTT | CASSPTLGIRGGSADTQYF
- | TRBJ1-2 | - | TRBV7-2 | TGTGCCAGCAGCTTACGGGGGGACTATGGCTACACCTTC | CASSLRGDYGYTF
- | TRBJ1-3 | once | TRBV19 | TGTGCCAGCGGACGAGGACACCCCTCTGGAAACACCATATATTTT | CASGRGHPSGNTIYF